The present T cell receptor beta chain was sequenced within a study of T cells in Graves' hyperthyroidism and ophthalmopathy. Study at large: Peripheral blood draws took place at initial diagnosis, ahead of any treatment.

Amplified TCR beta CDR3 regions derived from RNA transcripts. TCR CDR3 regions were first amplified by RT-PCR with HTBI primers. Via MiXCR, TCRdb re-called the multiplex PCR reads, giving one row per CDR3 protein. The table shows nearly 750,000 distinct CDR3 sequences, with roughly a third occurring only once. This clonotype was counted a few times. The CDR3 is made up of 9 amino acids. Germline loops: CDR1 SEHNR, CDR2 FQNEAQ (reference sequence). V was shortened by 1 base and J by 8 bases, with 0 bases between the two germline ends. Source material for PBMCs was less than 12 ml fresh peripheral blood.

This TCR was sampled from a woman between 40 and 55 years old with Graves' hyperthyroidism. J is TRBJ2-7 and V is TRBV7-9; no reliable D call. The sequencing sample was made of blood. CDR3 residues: CASSLEQYF. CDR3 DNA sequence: TGTGCCAGCAGCTTAGAGCAGTACTTC.